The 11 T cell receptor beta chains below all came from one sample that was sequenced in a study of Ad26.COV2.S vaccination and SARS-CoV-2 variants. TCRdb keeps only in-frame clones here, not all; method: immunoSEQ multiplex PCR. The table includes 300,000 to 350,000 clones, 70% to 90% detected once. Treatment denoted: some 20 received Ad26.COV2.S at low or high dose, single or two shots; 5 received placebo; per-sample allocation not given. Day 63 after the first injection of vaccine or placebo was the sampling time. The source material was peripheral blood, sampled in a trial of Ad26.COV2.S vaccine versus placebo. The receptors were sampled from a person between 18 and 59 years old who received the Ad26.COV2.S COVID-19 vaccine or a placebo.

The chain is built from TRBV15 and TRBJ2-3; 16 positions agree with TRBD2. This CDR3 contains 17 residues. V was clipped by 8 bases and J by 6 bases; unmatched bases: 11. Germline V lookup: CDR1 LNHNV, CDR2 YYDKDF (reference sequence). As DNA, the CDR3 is TGTGCCACCCGGGGACTAGCGGGGGGGATCGTATCGGATACGCAGTATTTT. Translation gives CATRGLAGGIVSDTQYF. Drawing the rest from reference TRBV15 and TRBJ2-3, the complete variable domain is DAMVIQNPRYQVTQFGKPVTLSCSQTLNHNVMYWYQQKSSQAPKLLFHYYDKDFNNEADTPDNFQSRRPNTSFCFLDIRSPGLGDTAMYLCATRGLAGGIVSDTQYFGPGTRLTVL.

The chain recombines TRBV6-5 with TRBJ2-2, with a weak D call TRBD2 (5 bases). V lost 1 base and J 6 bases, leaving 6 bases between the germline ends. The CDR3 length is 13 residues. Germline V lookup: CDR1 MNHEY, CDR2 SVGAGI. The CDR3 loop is CASSYWESGELFF. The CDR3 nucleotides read TGTGCCAGCAGTTACTGGGAGTCCGGGGAGCTGTTTTTT.

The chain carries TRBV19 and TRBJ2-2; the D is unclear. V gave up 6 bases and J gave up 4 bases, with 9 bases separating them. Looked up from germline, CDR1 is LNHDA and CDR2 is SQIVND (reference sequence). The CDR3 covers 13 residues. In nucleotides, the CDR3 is TGTGCCAGTAGCCCTTTACTCACCGGGGAGCTGTTTTTT. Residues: CASSPLLTGELFF.

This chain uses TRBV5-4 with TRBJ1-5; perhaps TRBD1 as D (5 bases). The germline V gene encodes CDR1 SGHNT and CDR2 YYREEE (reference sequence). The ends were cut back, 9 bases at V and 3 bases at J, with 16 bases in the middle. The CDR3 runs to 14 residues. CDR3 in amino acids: CATRSQGANQPQHF. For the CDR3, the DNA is TGTGCCACCAGATCGCAGGGAGCCAATCAGCCCCAGCATTTT.

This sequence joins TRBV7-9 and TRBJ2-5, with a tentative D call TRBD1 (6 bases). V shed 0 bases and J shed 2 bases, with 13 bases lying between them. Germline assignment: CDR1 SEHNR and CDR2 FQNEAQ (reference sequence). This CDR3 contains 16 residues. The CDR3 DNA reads TGTGCCAGCAGCTTAGCAGAGGACAGTGGACAAGAGACCCAGTACTTC. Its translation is CASSLAEDSGQETQYF.

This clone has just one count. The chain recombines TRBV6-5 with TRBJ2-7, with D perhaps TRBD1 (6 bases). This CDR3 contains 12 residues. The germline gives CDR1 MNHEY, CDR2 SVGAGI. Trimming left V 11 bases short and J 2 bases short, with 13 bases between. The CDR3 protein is CAVRGITYEQYF. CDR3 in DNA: TGTGCCGTTAGGGGGATTACCTACGAGCAGTACTTC.

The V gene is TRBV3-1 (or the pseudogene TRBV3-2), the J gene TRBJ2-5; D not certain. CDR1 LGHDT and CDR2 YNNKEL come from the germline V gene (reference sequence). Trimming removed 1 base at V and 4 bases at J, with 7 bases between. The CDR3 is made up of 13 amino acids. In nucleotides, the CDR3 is TGTGCCAGCAGCCAAGGCCTGACAGAGACCCAGTACTTC. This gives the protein CASSQGLTETQYF.

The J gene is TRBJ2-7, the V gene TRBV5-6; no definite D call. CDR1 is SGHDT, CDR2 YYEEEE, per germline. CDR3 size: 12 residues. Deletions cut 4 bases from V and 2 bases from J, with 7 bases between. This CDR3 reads CASSSNTYEQYF. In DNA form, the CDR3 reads TGTGCCAGCAGCAGCAATACCTACGAGCAGTACTTC.

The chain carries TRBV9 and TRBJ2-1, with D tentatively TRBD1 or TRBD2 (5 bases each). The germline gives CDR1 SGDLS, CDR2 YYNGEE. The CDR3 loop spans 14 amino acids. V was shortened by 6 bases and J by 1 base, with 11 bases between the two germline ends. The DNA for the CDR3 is TGTGCCAGCACTCGGGGACCGTCCTACAATGAGCAGTTCTTC. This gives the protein CASTRGPSYNEQFF. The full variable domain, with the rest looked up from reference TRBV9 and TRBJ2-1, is DSGVTQTPKHLITATGQRVTLRCSPRSGDLSVYWYQQSLDQGLQFLIQYYNGEERAKGNILERFSAQQFPDLHSELNLSSLELGDSALYFCASTRGPSYNEQFFGPGTRLTVL.

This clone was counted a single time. CDR3 residues: CASSAFGLAGEQFF. For the CDR3, the DNA is TGTGCCAGCAGCGCGTTTGGACTAGCTGGCGAGCAGTTCTTC. The rearrangement uses TRBV5-8 and TRBJ2-1, with 8 positions matching TRBD2. V shed 4 bases, J shed 10 bases, and the junction held 10 bases outside the gene matches. Looked up from germline, CDR1 is SGHTS and CDR2 is YDEGEE. The length of the CDR3 is 14 residues.

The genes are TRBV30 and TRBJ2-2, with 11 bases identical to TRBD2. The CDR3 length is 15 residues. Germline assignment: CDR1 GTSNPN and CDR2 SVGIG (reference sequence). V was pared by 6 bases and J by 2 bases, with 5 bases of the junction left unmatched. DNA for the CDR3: TGTGCCTGTAGCGGGGGGGCCGGTAACACCGGGGAGCTGTTTTTT. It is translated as CACSGGAGNTGELFF.